This TCR beta chain was observed in a study of cytomegalovirus exposure and HLA in healthy donors. The study, taken as a whole, reports: The Asian-associated ancestry cluster reportedly had fewer N-insertions than the roughly 670-donor mean in a later analysis. Later, an analysis showed that TCR beta chains associated with HLA were more clonally expanded than others that were equally common. The majority of CMV-associated TCR beta chains were reported as apparently HLA-restricted in a later analysis.

Germline V gene data show CDR1 as SNHLY and CDR2 as FYNNEI. This CDR3 has 12 amino acids. Trimming took 5 bases from V and 0 from J, leaving 5 bases between them. Note on this clone: Its antigen remains unidentified.

With 60 Vbeta and 13 Jbeta primers, the PCR was carried out. Original processing notes: Approximately 9.9 million shared chains were among the roughly 78 million unique TCR beta chains that a later analysis counted. Sequencing used immunoSEQ multiplex PCR; TCRdb keeps in-frame clones, though not all of them. V and J calls and clone size are as listed in that table; D and trimming were resolved from the DNA. Among about 98,000 clones listed, about 81% were seen once. The sample taken for sequencing was PBMCs. The TCR was taken from a man aged 40-55 years in good health and CMV-seronegative. The chain recombines TRBV2 with TRBJ2-7; unclear D gene. The CDR3 region has the DNA TGTGCCAGCAGTTACAGCTCCTACGAGCAGTACTTC. Protein product: CASSYSSYEQYF.